Below, one T cell receptor beta chain is given with its context. This entry is derived from a study of shared clonotypes between healthy human individuals. Clones were read by immunoSEQ multiplex PCR, and TCRdb kept only the in-frame ones, dropping some. Among about 490,000 clones listed, around 80% were seen once. The V gene's germline CDR1 is KGHSH and CDR2 LQKENI. V lost 3 bases to trimming and J lost 5 bases; unmatched junction nucleotides: 4. This CDR3 is 15 amino acids long. This TCR was sampled from a woman between 35 and 50 years old in good health. Some clones in this sample may be carry-over from other donors' samples. The gene calls are TRBV18 and TRBJ2-5; 12 positions match TRBD2. Sequenced: PBMCs. The CDR3 loop reads CASSPQLAGGETQYF. The CDR3 DNA is TGTGCCAGCTCACCGCAACTAGCGGGAGGTGAGACCCAGTACTTC.